The next 13 T cell receptor beta chains were all read from a single sample in a study of tissue T cells after allogeneic stem cell transplantation. Libraries were prepared by immunoSEQ multiplex PCR; TCRdb keeps only in-frame clonotypes and omits some of them. The table shows about 43,000 clones, with roughly 90% occurring only once. This material consisted of blood, taken before transplantation. These receptors came from a woman between 35 and 75 years old who later had graft-versus-host disease after an allogeneic stem cell transplant.

This clone was picked up a small number of times. The chain employs TRBV9 and TRBJ2-2, with a weak D call TRBD2 (6 bases). This CDR3 is built from 15 residues. Trimming pared 2 bases from V and 6 bases from J, leaving 14 bases between. Germline-derived CDR1 and CDR2 are SGDLS and YYNGEE. The CDR3: CASSVGGSSPGELFF. The CDR3 DNA is TGTGCCAGCAGCGTGGGGGGTTCTAGTCCCGGGGAGCTGTTTTTT.

This clone was detected once. This chain connects TRBV18 to TRBJ1-1; D not resolved. This CDR3 is 14 amino acids long. Looked up from germline, CDR1 is KGHSH and CDR2 is LQKENI. V was shortened by 6 bases and J by 1 base, with 12 bases between the two germline ends. The CDR3 sequence: CASSNGPPNTEAFF. DNA for the CDR3: TGTGCCAGCTCGAACGGGCCGCCGAACACTGAAGCTTTCTTT.

The chain carries TRBV15 and TRBJ2-2, with TRBD2 matching 14 bases. The CDR3 contains 19 residues. Trimming at V came to 7 bases and at J to 2 bases, leaving 12 bases not matched to a gene. The germline V gene has CDR1 LNHNV and CDR2 YYDKDF (reference sequence). In DNA, the CDR3 is TGTGCCACCACAACAAGTTGGGGACTAGCGGGAGTAAACACCGGGGAGCTGTTTTTT. This translates into CATTTSWGLAGVNTGELFF. The full variable domain, with the rest looked up from reference TRBV15 and TRBJ2-2, is DAMVIQNPRYQVTQFGKPVTLSCSQTLNHNVMYWYQQKSSQAPKLLFHYYDKDFNNEADTPDNFQSRRPNTSFCFLDIRSPGLGDTAMYLCATTTSWGLAGVNTGELFFGEGSRLTVL.

The J gene is TRBJ2-5, the V gene TRBV18; TRBD2 aligns across 8 bases. J gave up 5 bases and V 1 base, and 3 bases lay outside the gene matches. CDR1 is KGHSH and CDR2 is LQKENI in the germline V gene. This CDR3 has 14 amino acids. The CDR3 region is CASSPLAGKETQYF. The CDR3 DNA is TGTGCCAGCTCACCACTAGCGGGAAAGGAGACCCAGTACTTC.

The CDR3 DNA is TGCAGCGTTGTGGCGGGATTCACTTACAATGAGCAGTTCTTC. It specifies CSVVAGFTYNEQFF. The chain links TRBV29-1 to TRBJ2-1; TRBD2 is a possible D gene (6 bases). The CDR3 is 14 residues long. Trimming pared 4 bases from V and 4 bases from J, leaving 14 bases between. CDR1 and CDR2 from the germline V gene are SQVTM and ANQGSEA.

The chain uses TRBV6-2 or TRBV6-3 and TRBJ1-1; D is unresolved. Germline V gene sequence: CDR1 MNHEY, CDR2 SVGEGT. Deletions cut 0 bases from V and 1 base from J, with 3 bases between. This CDR3 has 13 amino acids. CDR3 sequence (DNA): TGTGCCAGCAGTTACTCTTGGAACACTGAAGCTTTCTTT. Amino acids: CASSYSWNTEAFF.

V gene TRBV28 combines with J gene TRBJ1-2; D gene uncertain. The length of the CDR3 is 14 residues. Germline V gives CDR1 MDHEN, CDR2 SYDVKM. Trimming shortened V by 3 bases and J by 5 bases, and 13 bases separated the two germline ends. Written as DNA, the CDR3 is TGTGCCAGCAGTTTTTGGGCGGCCGGATATGGCTACACCTTC. Residues: CASSFWAAGYGYTF.

V gene TRBV18 combines with J gene TRBJ2-1; 8 nucleotides agree with TRBD1. With 2 bases clipped from V and 2 bases from J, the junction kept 5 bases outside the gene matches. The germline gives CDR1 KGHSH, CDR2 LQKENI. This CDR3 comprises 16 residues. The CDR3 is CASSPWGQETYNEQFF. In nucleotides, the CDR3 is TGTGCCAGCTCACCATGGGGACAGGAAACCTACAATGAGCAGTTCTTC. The full variable domain, with the rest looked up from reference TRBV18 and TRBJ2-1, is NAGVMQNPRHLVRRRGQEARLRCSPMKGHSHVYWYRQLPEEGLKFMVYLQKENIIDESGMPKERFSAEFPKEGPSILRIQQVVRGDSAAYFCASSPWGQETYNEQFFGPGTRLTVL.

This chain connects TRBV7-2 to TRBJ2-3; D may be TRBD1 (6 bases). This CDR3 is built from 15 residues. CDR1 is SGHTA and CDR2 is FQGNSA in the germline V gene. The V end lost 1 base, the J end lost 3 bases, and 11 bases lay between the germline ends. The CDR3 sequence: CASSLEGVNTDTQYF. CDR3 sequence (DNA): TGTGCCAGCAGCTTAGAGGGGGTAAATACAGATACGCAGTATTTT.

This clone was detected only a few times. The chain links TRBV11-2 to TRBJ2-7; 10 positions agree with TRBD1. V lost 4 bases, J lost 0 bases, and 3 bases stayed unmatched. Germline V gene data show CDR1 as SGHAT and CDR2 as FQNNGV. The CDR3 extends over 15 amino acids. CDR3 nucleotides: TGTGCCAGCAGCTCTCGGGACAGGGGCTCCTACGAGCAGTACTTC. This translates into CASSSRDRGSYEQYF.

This chain uses TRBV10-1 with TRBJ2-5; 14 bases align to TRBD2. The CDR3 is made up of 18 amino acids. Germline trimming cut 8 bases from V and 5 bases from J; bases unmatched to any gene: 16. Germline CDR1 WNHNN, CDR2 SYGVQD (reference sequence). The CDR3 is CASVLDGTSGRGDETQYF. The CDR3 nucleotides are TGCGCCAGCGTCCTGGACGGGACTAGCGGGAGAGGTGATGAGACCCAGTACTTC.

CDR3 region: CASTPEPHNEQFF. In nucleotides, the CDR3 is TGTGCCAGCACCCCTGAGCCTCATAATGAGCAGTTCTTC. The chain combines TRBV12-3 or TRBV12-4 with TRBJ2-1; D unclear. V was cut by 7 bases and J by 7 bases, with 14 bases left in between. The CDR3 sequence is 13 residues long.

The chain couples TRBV12-5 to TRBJ2-2; TRBD2 matches at 8 bases. This CDR3 has 16 residues. The germline gives CDR1 LGHNT, CDR2 FRNRAP. V dropped 0 bases and J dropped 5; count of bases not matched to a gene: 5. CDR3 protein: CASGLVVAGGTGELFF. The CDR3 coding sequence is TGTGCTAGTGGTTTGGTAGTTGCGGGAGGTACCGGGGAGCTGTTTTTT.